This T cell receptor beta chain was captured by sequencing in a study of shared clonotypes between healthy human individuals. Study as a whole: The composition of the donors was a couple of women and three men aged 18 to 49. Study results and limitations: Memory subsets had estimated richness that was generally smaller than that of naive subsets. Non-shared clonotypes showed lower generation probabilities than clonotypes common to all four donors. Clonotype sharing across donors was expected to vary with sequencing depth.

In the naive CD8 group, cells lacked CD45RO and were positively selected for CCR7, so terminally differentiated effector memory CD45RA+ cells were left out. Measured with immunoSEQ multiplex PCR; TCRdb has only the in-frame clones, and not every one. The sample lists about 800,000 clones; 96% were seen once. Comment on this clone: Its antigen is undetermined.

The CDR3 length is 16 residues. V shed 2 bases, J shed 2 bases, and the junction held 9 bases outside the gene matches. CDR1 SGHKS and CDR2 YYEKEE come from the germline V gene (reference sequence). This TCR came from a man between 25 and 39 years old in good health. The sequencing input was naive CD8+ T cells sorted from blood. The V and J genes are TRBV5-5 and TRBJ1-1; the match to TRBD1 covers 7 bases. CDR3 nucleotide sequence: TGTGCCAGCAGCTTCACCAGGGACAGCATTAACACTGAAGCTTTCTTT. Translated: CASSFTRDSINTEAFF.